The clone carrying this T cell receptor beta chain was recorded many times. The data belong to a study of early T cells in non-severe SARS-CoV-2 infection. MiXCR, run by TCRdb on the 5' RACE reads, gives a single entry per CDR3 protein. The sample carries 52,000 or so distinct CDR3 sequences, around 6.6% recorded once. This CDR3 has 15 residues. Trimming left V 3 bases short and J 2 bases short, with 13 bases between. Germline-derived CDR1 and CDR2 are MDHEN and SYDVKM. This receptor was taken from an adult who was a healthcare worker with PCR-confirmed SARS-CoV-2 infection or an uninfected control (not recorded which). The sample was whole blood, taken at baseline. This chain links TRBV28 with TRBJ2-5, with D possibly being TRBD1 (6 bases). The CDR3 bases are TGTGCCAGCAGTTTCACCCGGGACACACAAGAGACCCAGTACTTC. It is translated as CASSFTRDTQETQYF.